Below are 9 T cell receptor beta chains sequenced from a single sample in a study of a mutant IDH1 vaccine in newly diagnosed glioma. Their antigens remain unidentified. Time point noted: week 23, last vaccination. Each dose of the vaccine consisted of 300 ug of mutant IDH1 20-mer peptide, with topical imiquimod. Libraries were prepared by immunoSEQ multiplex PCR; TCRdb keeps only in-frame clonotypes and omits some of them. Counted here are approximately 60,000 clones, roughly 85% occurring once; the ten biggest clones make up 4%. The sequenced sample was PBMCs, obtained from a glioma patient whose treatment included an IDH1 peptide vaccine. The receptors derive from a man aged 30-40 years with glioma.

The CDR3 DNA is TGTGCCAGCAGCTTAGTACTGAGCTCTGGGGCCAACGTCCTGACTTTC. Residues: CASSLVLSSGANVLTF. V gene TRBV11-1 combines with J gene TRBJ2-6, with no clear D. Trimming took 1 base from V and 0 from J, leaving 7 bases between them. This CDR3 contains 16 residues. Germline V gene data show CDR1 as SGHAT and CDR2 as FQDESV (reference sequence).

This clone appeared a single time. The chain links TRBV28 to TRBJ1-6; TRBD1 matches at 9 bases. J was trimmed by 9 bases and V by 5 bases; bases with no gene match: 8. CDR1 and CDR2 (germline): MDHEN, SYDVKM. This CDR3 region has 15 residues. The CDR3 sequence: CASSGGTGSFSPLHF. CDR3 coding DNA: TGTGCCAGCAGTGGGGGGACAGGGAGTTTTTCACCCCTCCACTTT.

This rearrangement joins TRBV14 to TRBJ1-1, with unresolved D. Germline-derived CDR1 and CDR2 are SGHDN and FVKESK. Trimming left V 9 bases short and J 8 bases short, with 16 bases between. The CDR3 contains 12 residues. The CDR3 here is CASGIHKAEAFF. The DNA of the CDR3 is TGTGCCAGTGGAATCCACAAGGCCGAAGCTTTCTTT. Supplemented by reference TRBV14 and TRBJ1-1, the full variable domain reads EAGVTQFPSHSVIEKGQTVTLRCDPISGHDNLYWYRRVMGKEIKFLLHFVKESKQDESGMPNNRFLAERTGGTYSTLKVQPAELEDSGVYFCASGIHKAEAFFGQGTRLTVV.

V usage is TRBV28 and J usage is TRBJ2-5; a possible D gene is TRBD2 (5 bases). With 3 bases removed from V and 4 bases from J, the gap between germline ends came to 18 bases. CDR1 is MDHEN and CDR2 is SYDVKM in the germline V gene. CDR3 length: 16 amino acids. CDR3 sequence (DNA): TGTGCCAGCAGTTTGTACGCCGGGGTTATAGGAGAGACCCAGTACTTC. Protein product: CASSLYAGVIGETQYF.

The genes are TRBV28 and TRBJ1-1; the D gene is possibly TRBD1 (6 bases). Trimming removed 2 bases at V and 11 bases at J, with 15 bases between. Per the germline V gene, CDR1 is MDHEN and CDR2 is SYDVKM. The CDR3 runs to 13 residues. For the CDR3, the DNA is TGTGCCAGCAGTTTACTCAGGGGACTTGGGGCTTTCTTT. It specifies CASSLLRGLGAFF.

The rearrangement links TRBV19 to TRBJ2-3; 8 bases agree with TRBD2. Germline loops: CDR1 LNHDA, CDR2 SQIVND (reference sequence). The CDR3 covers 16 residues. The ends lost 1 base at V and 5 bases at J; junction bases unmatched: 8. CDR3 sequence: CASSIVKRGPVDTQYF. The DNA of the CDR3 is TGTGCCAGTAGTATAGTGAAGCGGGGGCCCGTAGATACGCAGTATTTT.

The chain links TRBV6-6 to TRBJ1-6, with 7 bases identical to TRBD1. The CDR3 covers 14 residues. Unmatched junction bases numbered 4, after V lost 5 bases and J lost 6 bases. Germline-derived CDR1 and CDR2 are MNHNY and SVGAGI (reference sequence). The DNA for the CDR3 is TGTGCCAGCAGTACCGGGACAGCTAATTCACCCCTCCACTTT. Amino acid sequence: CASSTGTANSPLHF.

In DNA, the CDR3 is TGTGCCAGCAGCTTGGGAGTCTCACCCGGTAGTACGCAGTATTTT. Protein sequence: CASSLGVSPGSTQYF. This chain connects TRBV5-6 to TRBJ2-3; unclear D gene. The CDR3 is made up of 15 amino acids. The germline V gene has CDR1 SGHDT and CDR2 YYEEEE. Trimming stripped 0 bases from V and 8 bases from J, with 16 bases between.

V is TRBV18 and J is TRBJ1-1, with D tentatively TRBD1 (5 bases). The CDR3 is 18 residues long. V lost 1 base, J lost 0 bases, and 18 bases lay in between. Germline CDR1 reads KGHSH; CDR2 reads LQKENI. The CDR3 DNA follows: TGTGCCAGCTCACCACTTCCGAGGGGTGGGATTTTGAACACTGAAGCTTTCTTT. Translating gives CASSPLPRGGILNTEAFF.